The clone carrying this TCR beta chain appeared many times. Its target is not known. A process of 5'RACE template switching, which added a universal primer site and UMIs, was used to make TCR cDNA. TCRdb used MiXCR to reprocess the 5' RACE reads, holding one entry per CDR3 protein. The sample includes around 340,000 distinct CDR3 sequences, 8.5% to 9% seen only once; the top ten take 18%. This sample was taken from a study of T cells after yellow fever vaccination. Study overall: Each low-cell-number fraction was prepared by means of SMART-Seq v4 Ultra Low Input.

This CDR3 has 14 residues. Trimming took off 1 base at V and 5 bases at J, with 9 bases between the two ends. Germline V gene lookup returns CDR1 LGHDT and CDR2 YNNKEL (reference sequence). Study results and caveats: The booster response re-showed most primary clones: approximately 95% CD4, over 80% CD8. Only a small proportion of the clonotypes turned up in both the CD4 and the CD8 compartments, likely arising from convergent recombination.

The TCR was taken from a man between 18 and 29 years old who received the YFV17D yellow fever vaccine. The sample here was PBMCs, taken on the day of the first yellow fever vaccination. This chain connects TRBV3-1 to TRBJ1-5; D not certain. The CDR3 protein is CASSQGVNDQPQHF. For the CDR3, the DNA is TGTGCCAGCAGCCAAGGGGTGAACGATCAGCCCCAGCATTTT. The full variable domain, rest sourced from reference TRBV3-1 and TRBJ1-5, is DTAVSQTPKYLVTQMGNDKSIKCEQNLGHDTMYWYKQDSKKFLKIMFSYNNKELIINETVPNRFSPKSPDKAHLNLHINSLELGDSAVYFCASSQGVNDQPQHFGDGTRLSIL.